What follows are 15 T cell receptor beta chains derived from one specimen sequenced in a study of T cells after yellow fever vaccination. TCRdb used MiXCR to reprocess the 5' RACE reads, holding one entry per CDR3 protein. Among about 350,000 distinct CDR3 sequences listed, roughly 8.6% were seen once. Sequences were derived from PBMCs, sampled roughly 47 days after the first yellow fever vaccination. The origin of the receptors is a man between 18 and 29 years old who received the YFV17D yellow fever vaccine.

This clonotype showed up many times. The chain carries TRBV20-1 and TRBJ2-4, with D hard to call. This CDR3 is built from 11 residues. Trimming shortened V by 1 base and J by 8 bases, and 6 bases separated the two germline ends. Looked up from germline, CDR1 is DFQATT and CDR2 is SNEGSKA (reference sequence). Written as DNA, the CDR3 is TGCAGTGCTAGAGTTGGATACATTCAGTACTTC. It codes for CSARVGYIQYF.

This clonotype has a count of ten or more. The V call is TRBV7-9, the J call TRBJ2-5, with D perhaps matching TRBD1 (6 bases). This CDR3 is built from 15 residues. The germline gives CDR1 SEHNR, CDR2 FQNEAQ (reference sequence). The V end lost 3 bases, the J end lost 4 bases, and 15 bases lay between the germline ends. The CDR3 DNA reads as TGTGCCAGCAGCTTTTGGACCTGGGGGCTAGAGACCCAGTACTTC. It yields the protein CASSFWTWGLETQYF.

In this sample, this clonotype turned up a few times. The chain has TRBV29-1 and TRBJ2-7; tentative D call: TRBD2 (5 bases). Per germline, CDR1 SQVTM and CDR2 ANQGSEA. This CDR3 has 11 amino acids. The V end was cut by 1 base, the J end by 6 bases, with 7 bases between. The CDR3 DNA sequence: TGCAGCGTTGAAGGTGGAGGCGAGCAGTACGTC. Its protein product is CSVEGGGEQYV.

This clonotype was counted ten times or more. A read error may account for a junction end that differs from germline. The chain carries TRBV2 and TRBJ2-3; D unresolved. The length of the CDR3 is 12 residues. Germline-derived CDR1 and CDR2 are SNHLY and FYNNEI. This chain's CDR3 is CASSEGSDTQYF. Here the CDR3 DNA reads TGTGCCAGCAGCGAAGGTTCAGATACGCAGTATTTT.

This clonotype has more than one count but fewer than ten. The chain couples TRBV12-3 or TRBV12-4 to TRBJ1-2, with 7 positions matching TRBD1. J lost 7 bases, V lost 7 bases, and 9 bases had no gene match. The CDR3 is 13 amino acids. The CDR3 loop is CASKNRGGGGYTF. CDR3 coding DNA: TGTGCCAGCAAGAACAGGGGAGGCGGTGGCTACACCTTC.

This clonotype was detected a few times. This chain links TRBV6-5 with TRBJ2-5, with unresolved D. The length of the CDR3 is 15 residues. The V end was cut by 0 bases, the J end by 5 bases, with 13 bases between. Germline assignment: CDR1 MNHEY and CDR2 SVGAGI. CDR3 amino acids: CASSYSARHGETQYF. The DNA of the CDR3 is TGTGCCAGCAGTTACTCGGCCCGGCACGGCGAGACCCAGTACTTC.

J is TRBJ1-1 and V is TRBV5-5; D not resolved. The germline V gene encodes CDR1 SGHKS and CDR2 YYEKEE (reference sequence). CDR3 length equals 13 residues. The V gene lost 3 bases and the J gene lost 5 bases, with 11 bases spanning the gap. The CDR3 loop reads CASSWSTETEAFF. DNA of the CDR3: TGTGCCAGCAGCTGGTCGACGGAGACTGAAGCTTTCTTT.

This chain uses TRBV20-1 with TRBJ2-5, with D perhaps TRBD1 (5 bases). Germline V CDR1 and CDR2: DFQATT, SNEGSKA (reference sequence). Deletions cut 3 bases from V and 3 bases from J, with 17 bases between. CDR3 length: 15 amino acids. Here the CDR3 DNA reads TGCAGTGCTAGGTCCCTGGGGCCCAAGAAAGAGACCCAGTACTTC. It yields the protein CSARSLGPKKETQYF.

This chain connects TRBV7-2 to TRBJ2-1, with TRBD2 matching over 9 bases. Germline values: CDR1 SGHTA, CDR2 FQGNSA. The CDR3 consists of 15 residues. V dropped 4 bases and J dropped 0; count of bases not matched to a gene: 1. The CDR3 DNA is TGTGCCAGCAGCTCTAGCGGGAACTCCTACAATGAGCAGTTCTTC. Amino acid sequence: CASSSSGNSYNEQFF.

This clonotype has ten or more counts. The chain has TRBV7-2 and TRBJ1-2, with 11 bases aligning to TRBD1. Trimming removed 5 bases from V and 4 bases from J; junction bases left unmatched: 6. Per germline, CDR1 SGHTA and CDR2 FQGNSA. This CDR3 spans 15 amino acids. CDR3 sequence (DNA): TGTGCCAGCAGCCCTCGGACAGGGGGCCGCTATGGCTACACCTTC. This encodes CASSPRTGGRYGYTF.

This clonotype has at least ten counts. The CDR3: CASSFMGSDTQYF. In DNA, the CDR3 is TGTGCCAGCAGCTTCATGGGGTCAGATACGCAGTATTTT. The rearrangement links TRBV7-9 to TRBJ2-3, with D unresolved. V lost 3 bases and J 4 bases, leaving 8 bases between the germline ends. CDR3 size: 13 residues. The germline V gene has CDR1 SEHNR and CDR2 FQNEAQ (reference sequence).

The rearrangement joins TRBV6-2 or TRBV6-3 to TRBJ2-5; weak D call: TRBD2 (6 bases). Trimming removed 6 bases at V and 4 bases at J, with 21 bases between. Germline CDR1 MNHEY, CDR2 SVGEGT. CDR3 length equals 16 residues. CDR3: CASSRIGAGMGETQYF. DNA for the CDR3: TGTGCCAGCAGCCGTATCGGCGCGGGGATGGGAGAGACCCAGTACTTC.

The gene calls are TRBV6-5 and TRBJ2-2; tentative D call: TRBD1 (6 bases). Trimming stripped 8 bases from V and 8 bases from J, with 15 bases between. Germline V gene sequence: CDR1 MNHEY, CDR2 SVGAGI. This CDR3 comprises 13 residues. CDR3 sequence reads: CASPARGQGELFF. For the CDR3, the DNA is TGTGCCAGCCCCGCCAGGGGTCAGGGGGAGCTGTTTTTT.

The J gene is TRBJ1-1, the V gene TRBV12-3 or TRBV12-4, with a possible D match to TRBD1 (6 bases). Trimming pared 2 bases from V and 1 base from J, leaving 11 bases between. CDR3 size: 15 residues. Written as DNA, the CDR3 is TGTGCCAGCAGTTTAATGCCGGGGGCGAACACTGAAGCTTTCTTT. Translated: CASSLMPGANTEAFF.

In its sample, this clonotype was seen many times. The genes are TRBV18 and TRBJ2-3; 9 nucleotides align to TRBD1. The V gene end was trimmed by 3 bases and the J gene end by 4 bases; junction bases not matched to a gene: 2. This CDR3 is built from 14 residues. Germline values: CDR1 KGHSH, CDR2 LQKENI. The CDR3 sequence: CASSPGTGPDTQYF. The CDR3 DNA reads TGTGCCAGCTCACCGGGGACAGGGCCAGATACGCAGTATTTT.